Below are 22 T cell receptor beta chains sequenced from a single sample in a study of beta chain features in type 1 diabetes. Findings and caveats of the study: A moderate, significant TCRB CDR3 shortening appeared in type 1 diabetes across four CD4+ subsets.

Their antigens are not known. Sequencing targeted expressed TCRB transcripts, as all isolated RNA had been reverse transcribed. Produced via immunoSEQ multiplex PCR; TCRdb's table is partial and in-frame only. Among more than 250,000 clones listed, approximately 25% were seen once. Sequences were obtained from naive CD4+ T cells from blood. Every receptor here comes from a woman aged 25-40 years with type 1 diabetes.

This clone has more than one count but fewer than ten. V is TRBV6-6 and J is TRBJ1-2, with 9 bases identical to TRBD1. CDR3 length equals 15 residues. The V gene end was trimmed by 5 bases and the J gene end by 7 bases; junction bases not matched to a gene: 11. In germline, CDR1 is MNHNY, CDR2 SVGAGI (reference sequence). The CDR3 protein is CASSQDRGGVGGYTF. In nucleotides, the CDR3 is TGTGCCAGCAGTCAAGACAGGGGGGGGGTCGGTGGCTACACCTTC.

The rearrangement uses TRBV5-1 and TRBJ2-3, with TRBD1 identical over 8 bases. V gave up 0 bases and J gave up 5 bases; unmatched junction bases: 5. Looked up from germline, CDR1 is SGHRS and CDR2 is YFSETQ. The CDR3 consists of 15 residues. The CDR3 spells CASSLAQGAVDTQYF. In DNA form, the CDR3 reads TGCGCCAGCAGCTTGGCGCAGGGGGCAGTAGATACGCAGTATTTT. Full variable domain (remainder filled in from reference TRBV5-1 and TRBJ2-3): KAGVTQTPRYLIKTRGQQVTLSCSPISGHRSVSWYQQTPGQGLQFLFEYFSETQRNKGNFPGRFSGRQFSNSRSEMNVSTLELGDSALYLCASSLAQGAVDTQYFGPGTRLTVL.

V gene TRBV5-4 combines with J gene TRBJ2-1, with D maybe TRBD2 (6 bases). This CDR3 contains 14 residues. The germline gives CDR1 SGHNT, CDR2 YYREEE (reference sequence). Trimming took 4 bases from V and 1 from J, leaving 9 bases between them. The CDR3 loop reads CASSNRGSYNEQFF. DNA for the CDR3: TGTGCCAGCAGCAACCGGGGGTCCTACAATGAGCAGTTCTTC. The variable domain in full, with the rest retrieved from reference TRBV5-4 and TRBJ2-1, is ETGVTQSPTHLIKTRGQQVTLRCSSQSGHNTVSWYQQALGQGPQFIFQYYREEENGRGNFPPRFSGLQFPNYSSELNVNALELDDSALYLCASSNRGSYNEQFFGPGTRLTVL.

The chain carries TRBV29-1 and TRBJ1-1; 7 bases line up with TRBD1. Germline CDR1 is SQVTM and CDR2 is ANQGSEA. The CDR3 spans 11 residues. Trimming took 6 bases from V and 4 from J; bases not matched to a gene: 2. The CDR3 bases are TGCAGCGTGAGACAGGGCACTGAAGCTTTCTTT. It codes for CSVRQGTEAFF. Full variable domain (missing parts from reference TRBV29-1 and TRBJ1-1): SAVISQKPSRDICQRGTSLTIQCQVDSQVTMMFWYRQQPGQSLTLIATANQGSEATYESGFVIDKFPISRPNLTFSTLTVSNMSPEDSSIYLCSVRQGTEAFFGQGTRLTVV.

This clone was seen a handful of times. The CDR3 region is CSVRSGGETQYF. Here the CDR3 DNA reads TGCAGCGTTCGAAGTGGAGGAGAGACCCAGTACTTC. The chain couples TRBV29-1 to TRBJ2-5, with a tentative D call TRBD2 (5 bases). Germline lookup yields CDR1 SQVTM and CDR2 ANQGSEA. The CDR3 covers 12 residues. The ends were cut back, 5 bases at V and 4 bases at J, with 11 bases in the middle.

The rearrangement uses TRBV5-1 and TRBJ1-4; D gene ambiguous. The CDR3 is 13 residues long. Deletions cut 2 bases from V and 7 bases from J, with 9 bases between. Germline V CDR1 and CDR2: SGHRS, YFSETQ. The CDR3 here is CASSFRGSEKLFF. CDR3 DNA sequence: TGCGCCAGCAGCTTCCGGGGAAGTGAAAAACTGTTTTTT.

This chain joins TRBV30 and TRBJ2-5; D unclear. The CDR3 covers 11 residues. Germline values: CDR1 GTSNPN, CDR2 SVGIG (reference sequence). V was trimmed by 6 bases and J by 0 bases, leaving 5 bases between them. CDR3 sequence reads: CACMYQETQYF. Here the CDR3 DNA reads TGTGCCTGCATGTACCAAGAGACCCAGTACTTC.

This chain uses TRBV4-1 with TRBJ2-1; 7 bases map to TRBD1. This CDR3 spans 15 amino acids. Germline V CDR1 and CDR2: MGHRA, YSYEKL. The ends lost 2 bases at V and 3 bases at J; junction bases unmatched: 4. CDR3 region: CASSQSGQFYNEQFF. In DNA, the CDR3 is TGCGCCAGCAGCCAATCGGGACAGTTCTACAATGAGCAGTTCTTC.

The V and J genes are TRBV6-9 and TRBJ2-7; 8 nucleotides align to TRBD2. The V gene end was trimmed by 10 bases and the J gene end by 5 bases; junction bases not matched to a gene: 10. CDR1 is MNHGY, CDR2 SVAAGI, per germline. The CDR3 is made up of 13 amino acids. This CDR3 is CATPGLVLDEQYF. CDR3 DNA: TGTGCCACCCCGGGACTAGTCTTGGACGAGCAGTACTTC.

The chain has TRBV29-1 and TRBJ1-5; possibly TRBD1 for D (5 bases). V dropped 7 bases and J dropped 9 bases, with 16 bases sitting between them. Germline V gene data show CDR1 as SQVTM and CDR2 as ANQGSEA. The CDR3 has 12 residues. The CDR3 DNA is TGCAGCGCGGGGGAGCCCCAGGGGCCCCAGCATTTT. It is translated as CSAGEPQGPQHF.

The chain joins TRBV7-2 to TRBJ2-7, with TRBD2 matching 14 bases. From germline, CDR1 is SGHTA and CDR2 FQGNSA. The CDR3 runs to 19 residues. V dropped 4 bases and J dropped 2; count of bases not matched to a gene: 13. CDR3: CASSSPLGLAGASPYEQYF. The CDR3 DNA sequence: TGTGCCAGCAGCTCCCCGCTGGGACTAGCGGGAGCTTCCCCCTACGAGCAGTACTTC.

CDR3 bases: TGCAGCGTTGGGGGGTCTAGCGGTCCGGGGGAGCAGTTCTTC. Amino acid sequence: CSVGGSSGPGEQFF. This rearrangement joins TRBV29-1 to TRBJ2-1, with TRBD2 matching over 7 bases. Germline-derived CDR1 and CDR2 are SQVTM and ANQGSEA. The ends lost 4 bases at V and 10 bases at J; junction bases unmatched: 13. The CDR3 is made up of 14 amino acids.

This clone came up a few times. The chain links TRBV9 to TRBJ1-2; D unresolved. Per germline, CDR1 SGDLS and CDR2 YYNGEE. V lost 2 bases and J lost 3, with 11 bases in between. The CDR3 runs to 14 residues. CDR3 nucleotides: TGTGCCAGCAGCGTGGAATCGGAGTACTATGGCTACACCTTC. Translated: CASSVESEYYGYTF.

The chain employs TRBV7-9 and TRBJ1-5; unclear D gene. The germline V and J ends were trimmed by 5 bases and 6 bases, with 8 bases remaining between them. CDR3 length: 12 amino acids. CDR1 SEHNR and CDR2 FQNEAQ come from the germline V gene (reference sequence). This CDR3 is CASSNFGQPQHF. CDR3 coding DNA: TGTGCCAGCAGCAATTTCGGTCAGCCCCAGCATTTT. Complete variable domain (other parts from reference TRBV7-9 and TRBJ1-5): DTGVSQNPRHKITKRGQNVTFRCDPISEHNRLYWYRQTLGQGPEFLTYFQNEAQLEKSRLLSDRFSAERPKGSFSTLEIQRTEQGDSAMYLCASSNFGQPQHFGDGTRLSIL.

This clone showed up just a few times. The V gene is TRBV7-3, the J gene TRBJ2-1; no firm D call. The V end lost 2 bases, the J end lost 5 bases, and 10 bases lay between the germline ends. Germline lookup yields CDR1 SGHTA and CDR2 FQGTGA. This CDR3 has 14 amino acids. The CDR3, as DNA: TGTGCCAGCAGCTTAGGCGGCCGCCACAATGAGCAGTTCTTC. This sequence encodes CASSLGGRHNEQFF.

This sequence joins TRBV7-9 and TRBJ2-6, with D possibly TRBD1 on 6 matching bases. Germline assignment: CDR1 SEHNR and CDR2 FQNEAQ (reference sequence). V lost 3 bases to trimming and J lost 3 bases, with 15 bases between them. There are 17 residues in the CDR3. The CDR3 DNA reads as TGTGCCAGCAGCTTTTTCACAGGGAGTAGTGGGGCCAACGTCCTGACTTTC. Translating gives CASSFFTGSSGANVLTF.

Regarding this clone: The junction and the germline gene differ at one end; a read error may be behind it. The chain is built from TRBV5-4 and TRBJ2-2, with a tentative D call TRBD2 (5 bases). This CDR3 is built from 12 residues. Germline V gives CDR1 SGHNT, CDR2 YYREEE (reference sequence). Here the CDR3 reads CASSLMGSRKSF. The CDR3 nucleotides read TGTGCCAGCAGCTTGATGGGGAGCCGTAAGAGTTTT.

Notes on this clone: The sample carries other DNA sequences with the same CDR3. J is TRBJ1-1 and V is TRBV29-1; no clear D. V was shortened by 6 bases and J by 1 base, with 3 bases between the two germline ends. The CDR3 length is 10 residues. Germline CDR1 is SQVTM and CDR2 is ANQGSEA. CDR3: CSVRNTEAFF. DNA for the CDR3: TGCAGCGTCCGGAACACTGAAGCTTTCTTT.

In this sample, this clone turned up a few times. The chain couples TRBV6-5 to TRBJ1-1; possible D gene TRBD1, 5 bases. Per germline, CDR1 MNHEY and CDR2 SVGAGI. This CDR3 is built from 12 residues. Trimming removed 6 bases at V and 7 bases at J, with 12 bases between. The CDR3 DNA reads as TGTGCCAGCAGCAAGAGTAGGGGTGAAGCTTTCTTT. It encodes CASSKSRGEAFF.

This clone has just a few counts. CDR3 bases: TGTGCCTGGAATCAAGGGACAGCAGATACGCAGTATTTT. It yields the protein CAWNQGTADTQYF. This chain links TRBV30 with TRBJ2-3; 7 bases line up with TRBD1. Losses at the gene ends were 4 bases for V and 4 bases for J; bases not matched to a gene: 5. Germline V gene sequence: CDR1 GTSNPN, CDR2 SVGIG (reference sequence). The CDR3 is made up of 13 amino acids.

This clone was observed a handful of times. V is TRBV30 and J is TRBJ1-1, with TRBD1 as a possible D gene (5 bases). The CDR3 is 14 amino acids. The germline gives CDR1 GTSNPN, CDR2 SVGIG (reference sequence). Trimming cost V 0 bases and J 1 base, with 9 bases left between them. The CDR3 sequence is CAWSVLDRNTEAFF. The CDR3 DNA reads TGTGCCTGGAGTGTACTCGACAGGAACACTGAAGCTTTCTTT.

V gene TRBV7-2 combines with J gene TRBJ1-2, with a weak D call TRBD1 (6 bases). The CDR3 runs 14 residues. Trimming took 1 base from V and 4 from J, leaving 10 bases between them. Germline loops: CDR1 SGHTA, CDR2 FQGNSA. CDR3 region: CASSLVQGTYGYTF. The DNA of the CDR3 is TGTGCCAGCAGCTTAGTACAGGGAACCTATGGCTACACCTTC.